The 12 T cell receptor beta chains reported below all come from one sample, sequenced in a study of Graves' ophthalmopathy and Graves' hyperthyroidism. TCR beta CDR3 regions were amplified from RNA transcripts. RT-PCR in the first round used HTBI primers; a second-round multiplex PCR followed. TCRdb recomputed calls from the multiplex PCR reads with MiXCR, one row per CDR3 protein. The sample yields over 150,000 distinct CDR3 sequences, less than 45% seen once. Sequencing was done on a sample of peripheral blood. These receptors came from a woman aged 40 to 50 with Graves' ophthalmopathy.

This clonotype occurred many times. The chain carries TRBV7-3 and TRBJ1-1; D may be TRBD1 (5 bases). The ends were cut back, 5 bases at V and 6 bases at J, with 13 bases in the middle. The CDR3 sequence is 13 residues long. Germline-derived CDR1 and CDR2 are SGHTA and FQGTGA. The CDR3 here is CASSPDWGAEAFF. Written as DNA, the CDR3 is TGTGCCAGCAGCCCCGACTGGGGGGCTGAAGCTTTCTTT.

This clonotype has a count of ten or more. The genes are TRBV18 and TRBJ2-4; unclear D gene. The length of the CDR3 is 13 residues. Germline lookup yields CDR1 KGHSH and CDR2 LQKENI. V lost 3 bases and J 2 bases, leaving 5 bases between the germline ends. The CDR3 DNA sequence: TGTGCCAGCTCACCGGCGTCCAAAAACATTCAGTACTTC. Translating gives CASSPASKNIQYF. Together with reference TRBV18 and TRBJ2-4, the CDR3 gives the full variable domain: NAGVMQNPRHLVRRRGQEARLRCSPMKGHSHVYWYRQLPEEGLKFMVYLQKENIIDESGMPKERFSAEFPKEGPSILRIQQVVRGDSAAYFCASSPASKNIQYFGAGTRLSVL.

The CDR3 nucleotides read TGTGCCAGCAGTTTTAACACAGGGGAGTACGAGCAGTACTTC. The encoded protein is CASSFNTGEYEQYF. The chain has TRBV12-3 or TRBV12-4 and TRBJ2-7; 7 nucleotides align to TRBD1. V was pared by 3 bases and J by 4 bases, with 6 bases of the junction left unmatched. The CDR3 length is 14 residues.

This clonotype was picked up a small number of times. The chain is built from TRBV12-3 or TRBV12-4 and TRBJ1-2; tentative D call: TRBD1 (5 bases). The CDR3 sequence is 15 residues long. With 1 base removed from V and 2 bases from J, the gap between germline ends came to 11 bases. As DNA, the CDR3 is TGTGCCAGCAGTTTAGGGGGCGAAGGGAACTATGGCTACACCTTC. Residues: CASSLGGEGNYGYTF.

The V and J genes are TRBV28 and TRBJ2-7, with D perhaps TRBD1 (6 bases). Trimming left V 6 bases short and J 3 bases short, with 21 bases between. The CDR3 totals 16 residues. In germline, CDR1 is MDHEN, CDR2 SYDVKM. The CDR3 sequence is CASSPPKTGLGYEQYF. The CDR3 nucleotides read TGTGCCAGCAGCCCGCCAAAAACAGGGCTTGGCTACGAGCAGTACTTC. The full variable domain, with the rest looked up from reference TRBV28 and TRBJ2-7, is DVKVTQSSRYLVKRTGEKVFLECVQDMDHENMFWYRQDPGLGLRLIYFSYDVKMKEKGDIPEGYSVSREKKERFSLILESASTNQTSMYLCASSPPKTGLGYEQYFGPGTRLTVT.

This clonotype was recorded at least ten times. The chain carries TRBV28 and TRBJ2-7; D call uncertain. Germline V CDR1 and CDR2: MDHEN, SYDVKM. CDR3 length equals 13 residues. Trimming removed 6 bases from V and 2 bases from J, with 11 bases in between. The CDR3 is CASSPTTPYEQYF. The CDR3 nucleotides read TGTGCCAGCAGCCCCACTACTCCCTACGAGCAGTACTTC.

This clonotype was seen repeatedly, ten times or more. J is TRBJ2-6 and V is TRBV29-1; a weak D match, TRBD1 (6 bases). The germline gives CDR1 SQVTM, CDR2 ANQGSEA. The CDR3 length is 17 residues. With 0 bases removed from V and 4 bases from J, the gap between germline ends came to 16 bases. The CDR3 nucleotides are TGCAGCGTTGAAGATGACAGGCCCCCGAGGGGGGCCAACGTCCTGACTTTC. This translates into CSVEDDRPPRGANVLTF.

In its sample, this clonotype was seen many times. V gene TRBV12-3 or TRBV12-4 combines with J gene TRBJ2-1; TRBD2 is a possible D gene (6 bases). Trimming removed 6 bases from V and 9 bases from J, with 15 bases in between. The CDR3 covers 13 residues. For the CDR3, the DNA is TGTGCCAGCAGGCGCCTAGCGATAGCTGAGCAGTTCTTC. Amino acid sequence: CASRRLAIAEQFF.

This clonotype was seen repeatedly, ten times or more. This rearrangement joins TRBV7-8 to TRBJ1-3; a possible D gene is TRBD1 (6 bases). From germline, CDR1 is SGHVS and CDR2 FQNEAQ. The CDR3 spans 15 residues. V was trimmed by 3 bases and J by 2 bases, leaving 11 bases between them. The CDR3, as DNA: TGTGCCAGCAGCTTTGACGGGACACCTGGAAACACCATATATTTT. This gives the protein CASSFDGTPGNTIYF. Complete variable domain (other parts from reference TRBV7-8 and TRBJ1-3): GAGVSQSPRYKVAKRGQDVALRCDPISGHVSLFWYQQALGQGPEFLTYFQNEAQLDKSGLPSDRFFAERPEGSVSTLKIQRTQQEDSAVYLCASSFDGTPGNTIYFGEGSWLTVV.

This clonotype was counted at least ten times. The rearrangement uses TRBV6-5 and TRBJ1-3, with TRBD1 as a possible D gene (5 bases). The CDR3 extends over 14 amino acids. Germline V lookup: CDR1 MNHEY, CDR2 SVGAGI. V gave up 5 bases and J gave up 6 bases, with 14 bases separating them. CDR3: CASSHRDPKNTIYF. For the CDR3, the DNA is TGTGCCAGCAGTCACCGGGACCCCAAAAACACCATATATTTT.

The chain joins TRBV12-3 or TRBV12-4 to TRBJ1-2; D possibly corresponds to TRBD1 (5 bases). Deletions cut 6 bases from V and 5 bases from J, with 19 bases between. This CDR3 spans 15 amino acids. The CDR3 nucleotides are TGTGCCAGCAGCCCGGGGACCACATCGGCGTATGGCTACACCTTC. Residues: CASSPGTTSAYGYTF.

The CDR3 region has the DNA TGCAGTGCGGAAAGACTAGCGGGAGGTACCTACGAGCAGTACTTC. As protein: CSAERLAGGTYEQYF. The chain recombines TRBV20-1 with TRBJ2-7; 13 bases line up with TRBD2. CDR1 is DFQATT and CDR2 is SNEGSKA in the germline V gene (reference sequence). This CDR3 is 15 amino acids long. The V and J ends lost 6 bases and 2 bases, in that order; junction bases with no gene match: 7.